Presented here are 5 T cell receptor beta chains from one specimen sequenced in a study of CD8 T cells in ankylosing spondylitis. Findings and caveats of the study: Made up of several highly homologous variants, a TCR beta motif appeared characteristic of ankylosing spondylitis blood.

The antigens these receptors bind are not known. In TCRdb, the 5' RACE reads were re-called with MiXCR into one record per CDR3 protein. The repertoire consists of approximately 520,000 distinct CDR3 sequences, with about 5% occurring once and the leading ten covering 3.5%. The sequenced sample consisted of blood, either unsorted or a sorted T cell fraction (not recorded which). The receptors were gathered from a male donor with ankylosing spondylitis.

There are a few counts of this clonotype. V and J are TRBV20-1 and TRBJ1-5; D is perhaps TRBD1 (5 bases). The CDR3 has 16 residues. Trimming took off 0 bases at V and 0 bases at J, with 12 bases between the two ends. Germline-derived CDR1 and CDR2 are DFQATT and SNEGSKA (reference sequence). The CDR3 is CSARDPQDYSNQPQHF. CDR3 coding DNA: TGCAGTGCTAGAGATCCACAGGATTATAGCAATCAGCCCCAGCATTTT.

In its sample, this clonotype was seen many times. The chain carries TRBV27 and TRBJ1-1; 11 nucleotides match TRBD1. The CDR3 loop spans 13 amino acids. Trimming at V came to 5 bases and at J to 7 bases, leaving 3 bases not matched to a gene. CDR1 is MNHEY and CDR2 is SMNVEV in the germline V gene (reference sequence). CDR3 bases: TGTGCCAGCAGTATGGGACAGGGGGTTGAAGCTTTCTTT. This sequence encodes CASSMGQGVEAFF.

The CDR3 loop is CSANALGTFSYEQYF. The CDR3 DNA sequence: TGCAGTGCTAACGCGTTAGGGACCTTCTCCTACGAGCAGTACTTC. The chain uses TRBV20-1 and TRBJ2-7; tentatively, D is TRBD1 or TRBD2 (5 bases each). Germline CDR1 DFQATT, CDR2 SNEGSKA (reference sequence). The germline V and J ends were trimmed by 4 bases and 0 bases, with 16 bases remaining between them. The CDR3 has 15 amino acids.

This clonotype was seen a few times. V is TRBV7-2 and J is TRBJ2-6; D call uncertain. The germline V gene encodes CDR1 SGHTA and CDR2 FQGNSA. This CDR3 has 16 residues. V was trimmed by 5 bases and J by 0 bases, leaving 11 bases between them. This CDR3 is CASSQRHVSGANVLTF. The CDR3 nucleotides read TGTGCCAGCAGCCAAAGACACGTCTCTGGGGCCAACGTCCTGACTTTC.

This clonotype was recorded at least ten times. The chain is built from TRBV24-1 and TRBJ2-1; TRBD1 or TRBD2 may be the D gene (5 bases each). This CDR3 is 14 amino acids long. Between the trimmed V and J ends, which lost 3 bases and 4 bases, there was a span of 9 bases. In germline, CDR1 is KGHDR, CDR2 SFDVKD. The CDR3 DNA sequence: TGTGCCACCAGTGATGGGGGAGCTTACAATGAGCAGTTCTTC. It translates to CATSDGGAYNEQFF.